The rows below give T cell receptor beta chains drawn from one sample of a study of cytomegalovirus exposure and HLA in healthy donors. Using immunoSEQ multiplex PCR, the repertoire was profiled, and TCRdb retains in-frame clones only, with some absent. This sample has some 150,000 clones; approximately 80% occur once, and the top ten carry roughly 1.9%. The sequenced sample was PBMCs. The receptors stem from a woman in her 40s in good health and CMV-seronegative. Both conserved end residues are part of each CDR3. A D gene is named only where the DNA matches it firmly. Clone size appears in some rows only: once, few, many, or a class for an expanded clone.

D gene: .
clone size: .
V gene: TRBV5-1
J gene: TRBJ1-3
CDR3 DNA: TGCGCCAGCAGCTTGGAGTTCGGAGCTCGAAACACCATATATTTT
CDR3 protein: CASSLEFGARNTIYF

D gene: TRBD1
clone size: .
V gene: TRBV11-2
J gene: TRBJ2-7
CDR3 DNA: TGTGCCAGCAGCTTCGGGACAGGGGGGTCCTACGAGCAGTACTTC
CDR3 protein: CASSFGTGGSYEQYF

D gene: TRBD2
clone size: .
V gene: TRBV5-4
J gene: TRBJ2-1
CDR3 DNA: TGTGCCAGCAGCTTGGGGGGTAGCGGGAACCACTGGAATCAGCAGTTCTTC
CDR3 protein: CASSLGGSGNHWNQQFF

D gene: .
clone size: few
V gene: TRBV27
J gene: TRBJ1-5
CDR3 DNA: TGTGCCAGCAGTCCAACACAGGTAATATTCGGGGGTCTAGTCCAGCCCCAGCATTTT
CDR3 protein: CASSPTQVIFGGLVQPQHF

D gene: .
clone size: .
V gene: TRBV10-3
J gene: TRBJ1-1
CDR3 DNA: TGTGCCATCAGTGAGTCGATTGGGGGGTACTCTGAAGCTTTCTTT
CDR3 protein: CAISESIGGYSEAFF

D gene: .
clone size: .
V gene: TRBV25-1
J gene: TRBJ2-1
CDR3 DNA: TGTGCCAGCAGTGATAACAGTGTCTACAATGAGCAGTTCTTC
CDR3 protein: CASSDNSVYNEQFF

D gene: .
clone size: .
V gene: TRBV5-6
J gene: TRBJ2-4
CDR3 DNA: TGTGCCAGCAGCTTGGGTTGGGGGCTGGACATTCAGTACTTC
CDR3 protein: CASSLGWGLDIQYF

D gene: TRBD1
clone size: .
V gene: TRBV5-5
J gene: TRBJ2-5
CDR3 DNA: TGTGCCAGCAGCTTGGCCAACAGGGGGCGGCAAGAGACCCAGTACTTC
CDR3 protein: CASSLANRGRQETQYF

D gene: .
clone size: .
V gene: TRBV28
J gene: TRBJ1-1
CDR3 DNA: TGTGCCAGCAGTTTATGGAGAACTGAAGCTTTCTTT
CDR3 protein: CASSLWRTEAFF

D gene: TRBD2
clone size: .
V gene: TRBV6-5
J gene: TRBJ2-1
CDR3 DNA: TGTGCCAGCAGAATCGGACTAGCGAGCAATGAGCAGTTCTTC
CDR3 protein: CASRIGLASNEQFF

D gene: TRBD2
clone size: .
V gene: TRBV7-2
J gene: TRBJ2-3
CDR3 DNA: TGTGCCAGCAGCTCCCTTAAAACCAGGACTAGCGGATACACAGATACGCAGTATTTT
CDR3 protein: CASSSLKTRTSGYTDTQYF

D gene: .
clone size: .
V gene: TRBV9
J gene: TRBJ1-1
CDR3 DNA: TGTGCCAGCAGCGGGTTGGGAGAGATGAACACTGAAGCTTTCTTT
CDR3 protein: CASSGLGEMNTEAFF

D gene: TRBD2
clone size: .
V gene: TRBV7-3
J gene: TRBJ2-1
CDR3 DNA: TGTGCCAGCAGCTTGTACGGACTAGCCAGTAGCTCCTACAATGAGCAGTTCTTC
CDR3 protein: CASSLYGLASSSYNEQFF

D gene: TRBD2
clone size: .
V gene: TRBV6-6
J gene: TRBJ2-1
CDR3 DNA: TGTGCCAGCAGTTACTCGGGGGGACGGATCGGCGGGGGGCAGTTCTTC
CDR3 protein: CASSYSGGRIGGGQFF

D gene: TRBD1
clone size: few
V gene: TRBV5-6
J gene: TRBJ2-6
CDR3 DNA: TGTGCCAGCAGCTTGGTGGGGGGACAGGGGGTAGGTGGGGCCAACGTCCTGACTTTC
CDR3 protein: CASSLVGGQGVGGANVLTF

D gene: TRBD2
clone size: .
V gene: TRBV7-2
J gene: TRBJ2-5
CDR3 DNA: TGTGCCAGCAGCTGGAGCGGCGGGAGGGCCCTCGAGACCCAGTACTTC
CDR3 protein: CASSWSGGRALETQYF

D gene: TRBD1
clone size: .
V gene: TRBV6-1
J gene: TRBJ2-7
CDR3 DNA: TGTGCCAGCAGTGAATCAGGGGGCGTCTACGAGCAGTACTTC
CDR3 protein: CASSESGGVYEQYF

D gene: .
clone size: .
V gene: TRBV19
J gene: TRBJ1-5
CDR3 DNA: TGTGCCAGCGGTAAGCCTTATAGCAATCAGCCCCAGCATTTT
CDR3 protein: CASGKPYSNQPQHF

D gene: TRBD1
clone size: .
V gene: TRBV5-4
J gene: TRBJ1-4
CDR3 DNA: TGTGCCAGCAGCCCCGGACAGGGGGGCACTAATGAAAAACTGTTTTTT
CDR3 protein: CASSPGQGGTNEKLFF

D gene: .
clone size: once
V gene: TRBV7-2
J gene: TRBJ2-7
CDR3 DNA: TGTGCCAGCAGCTTATCCTCGCGGGCCTCCTACGAGCAGTACTTC
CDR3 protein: CASSLSSRASYEQYF

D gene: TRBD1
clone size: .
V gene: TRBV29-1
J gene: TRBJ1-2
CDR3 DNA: TGCAGCGTCCGGACAGGGCCATTGGGCTACACCTTC
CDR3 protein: CSVRTGPLGYTF

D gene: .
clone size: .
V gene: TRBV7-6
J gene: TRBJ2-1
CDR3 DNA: TGTGCCAGCAGCTTAGAGGGAGCAACCTACAATGAGCAGTTCTTC
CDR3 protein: CASSLEGATYNEQFF

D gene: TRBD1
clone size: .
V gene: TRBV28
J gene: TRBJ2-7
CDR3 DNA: TGTGCCAGCGGGGGACGGGACAGGGGAGGCGAGCAGTACTTC
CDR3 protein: CASGGRDRGGEQYF

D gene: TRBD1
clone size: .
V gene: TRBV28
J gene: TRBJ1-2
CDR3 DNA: TGTGCCAGCAGTTCCGCGCCCGGAACAGGGGCTTATGGCTACACCTTC
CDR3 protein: CASSSAPGTGAYGYTF

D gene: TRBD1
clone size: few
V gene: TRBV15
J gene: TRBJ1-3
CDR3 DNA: TGTGCCACCAGCAGAGATATCGGGACAGGGCTTTTGGCGGGAAACACCATATATTTT
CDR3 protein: CATSRDIGTGLLAGNTIYF

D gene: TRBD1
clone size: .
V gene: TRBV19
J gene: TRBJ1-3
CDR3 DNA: TGTGCCACCAAGGACAGGGGCCATGATTTCTCTGGAAACACCATATATTTT
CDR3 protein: CATKDRGHDFSGNTIYF

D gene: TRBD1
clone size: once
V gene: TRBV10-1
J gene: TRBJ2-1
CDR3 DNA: TGCGCCAGCAGTCCATCGGAATCCCGGGACAGGGGAGTTAATGAGCAGTTCTTC
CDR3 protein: CASSPSESRDRGVNEQFF

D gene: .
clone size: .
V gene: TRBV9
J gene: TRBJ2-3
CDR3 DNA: TGTGCCAGCAGCGTAGCCGCCCAGCGTTGGAATACGCAGTATTTT
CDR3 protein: CASSVAAQRWNTQYF

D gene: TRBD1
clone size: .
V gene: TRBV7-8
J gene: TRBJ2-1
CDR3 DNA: TGTGCCAGCAGCCTCTGGACAGGGAACAATGAGCAGTTCTTC
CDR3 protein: CASSLWTGNNEQFF

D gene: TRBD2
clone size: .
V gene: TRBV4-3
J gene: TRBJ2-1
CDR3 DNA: TGCGCCAGCAGCCTTATTGGGGGGCCTGGGACTAGCGGGAGGGCGAGGGTCAATGAGCAGTTCTTC
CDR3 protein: CASSLIGGPGTSGRARVNEQFF

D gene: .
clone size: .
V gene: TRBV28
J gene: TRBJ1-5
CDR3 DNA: TGTGCCAGCATGGAGGGGCTTGATCAGCCCCAGCATTTT
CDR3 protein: CASMEGLDQPQHF

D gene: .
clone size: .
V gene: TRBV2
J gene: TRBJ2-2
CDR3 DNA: TGTGCCAGCAGTGGGGTAGCGGTGAACACCGGGGAGCTGTTTTTT
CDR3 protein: CASSGVAVNTGELFF

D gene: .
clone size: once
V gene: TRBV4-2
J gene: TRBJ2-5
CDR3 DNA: TGTGCCAGCAGCCCTGCGGCGGGACACCAAGAGACCCAGTACTTC
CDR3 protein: CASSPAAGHQETQYF

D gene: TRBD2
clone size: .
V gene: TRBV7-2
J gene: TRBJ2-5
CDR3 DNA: TGTGCCAGCAGCCCGAAGACTAGCGCCTACCAAGAGACCCAGTACTTC
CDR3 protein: CASSPKTSAYQETQYF

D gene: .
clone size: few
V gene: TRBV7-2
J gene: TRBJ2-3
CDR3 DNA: TGTGCCAGCAGCTTGGCGGGTTCAGATACGCAGTATTTT
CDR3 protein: CASSLAGSDTQYF

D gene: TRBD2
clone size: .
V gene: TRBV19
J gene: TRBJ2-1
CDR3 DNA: TGTGCCAGTAGCCCGGGACTAGCTTACGAGCAGTTCTTC
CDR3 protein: CASSPGLAYEQFF

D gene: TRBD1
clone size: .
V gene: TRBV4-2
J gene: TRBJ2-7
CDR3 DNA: TGTGCCAGCAGCCAACAGGGACAGGGCGGTGAGCAGTACTTC
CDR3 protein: CASSQQGQGGEQYF

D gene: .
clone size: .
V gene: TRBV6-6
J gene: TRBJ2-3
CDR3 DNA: TGTGCCAGCAGTTACTTCGGTCCCCTCACAGATACGCAGTATTTT
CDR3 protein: CASSYFGPLTDTQYF

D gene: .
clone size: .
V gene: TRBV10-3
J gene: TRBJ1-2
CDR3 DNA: TGTGCCATCACAGGGGCAGGGAACTATGGCTACACCTTC
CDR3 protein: CAITGAGNYGYTF

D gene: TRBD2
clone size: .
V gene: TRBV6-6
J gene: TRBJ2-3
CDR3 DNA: TGTGCCAGCAGTTACGGGCTAGCGGGAGACACAGATACGCAGTATTTT
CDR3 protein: CASSYGLAGDTDTQYF

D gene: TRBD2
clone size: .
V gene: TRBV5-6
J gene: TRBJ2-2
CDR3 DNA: TGTGCCAGCAGCTTGGCGGGGGGCACCGGGGAGCTGTTTTTT
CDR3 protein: CASSLAGGTGELFF

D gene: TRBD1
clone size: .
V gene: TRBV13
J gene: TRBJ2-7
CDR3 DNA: TGTGCCAGCAGCTTATCTCGGACAGGTAGCTCCTACGAGCAGTACTTC
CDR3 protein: CASSLSRTGSSYEQYF

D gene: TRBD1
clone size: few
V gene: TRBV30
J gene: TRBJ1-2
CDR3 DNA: TGTGCCTGGAGTAACAGGGGGCCCGGCTGGAAACGGTATGGCTACACCTTC
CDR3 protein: CAWSNRGPGWKRYGYTF

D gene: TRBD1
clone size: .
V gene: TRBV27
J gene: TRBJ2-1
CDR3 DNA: TGTGCCACCCAGGGCGGGACAGGGACTTACAATGAGCAGTTCTTC
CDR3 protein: CATQGGTGTYNEQFF

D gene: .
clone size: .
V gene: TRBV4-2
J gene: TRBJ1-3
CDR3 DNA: TGTGCCAGCAGCCGTCAGACGGAGGGCTCTGGAAACACCATATATTTT
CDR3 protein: CASSRQTEGSGNTIYF

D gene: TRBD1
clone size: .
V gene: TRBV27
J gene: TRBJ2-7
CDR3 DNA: TGTGCCAGCAGTCCCGCGACAGGGGGGAACGAGCAGTACTTC
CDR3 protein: CASSPATGGNEQYF

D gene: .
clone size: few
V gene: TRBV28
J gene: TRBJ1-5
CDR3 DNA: TGTGCCAGCAGTTTGGGGGGGCAAGTAGGTCAGCCCCAGCATTTT
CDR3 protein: CASSLGGQVGQPQHF

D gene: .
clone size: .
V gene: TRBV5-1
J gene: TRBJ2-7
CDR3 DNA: TGCGCCAGCAGCCCACGGATAGGGGCCCACTCCTACGAGCAGTACTTC
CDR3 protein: CASSPRIGAHSYEQYF

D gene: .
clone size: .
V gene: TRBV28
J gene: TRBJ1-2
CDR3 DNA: TGTGCCAGCTCGGGACCCGGAGGGAACTATGGCTACACCTTC
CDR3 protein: CASSGPGGNYGYTF

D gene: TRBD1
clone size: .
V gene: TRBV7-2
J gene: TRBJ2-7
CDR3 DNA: TGTGCCAGCAGCTTACTTGGCAAGGGGGCTCTCGAGCAGTACTTC
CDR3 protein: CASSLLGKGALEQYF

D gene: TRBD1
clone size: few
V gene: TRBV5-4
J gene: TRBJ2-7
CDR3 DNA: TGTGCCAGCAGCTCCGCGGAGGACAGGGTTACCTACGAGCAGTACTTC
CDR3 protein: CASSSAEDRVTYEQYF

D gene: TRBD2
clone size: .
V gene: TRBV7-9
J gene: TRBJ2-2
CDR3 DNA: TGTGCCGCCAAAGACGGACTAGCGTACACCGGGGAGCTGTTTTTT
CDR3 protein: CAAKDGLAYTGELFF

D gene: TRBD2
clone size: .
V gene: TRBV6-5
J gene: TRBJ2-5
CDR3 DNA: TGTGCCAGCAGTTACCGAGCGGGAGCTGGGACCCAGTACTTC
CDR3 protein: CASSYRAGAGTQYF

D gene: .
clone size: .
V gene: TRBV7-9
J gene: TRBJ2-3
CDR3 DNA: TGTTCCAGCAGCTTATATGGACAAAGGGTCACAGATACGCAGTATTTT
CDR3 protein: CSSSLYGQRVTDTQYF

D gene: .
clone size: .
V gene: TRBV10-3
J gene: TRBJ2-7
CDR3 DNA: TGTGCCATCCGGGGGGGACAGAACTACGAGCAGTACTTC
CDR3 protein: CAIRGGQNYEQYF

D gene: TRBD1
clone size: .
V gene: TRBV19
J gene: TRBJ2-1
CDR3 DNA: TGTGCCAGTAGTAACCGGGACAGGGGGCCCAATGAGCAGTTCTTC
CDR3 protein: CASSNRDRGPNEQFF

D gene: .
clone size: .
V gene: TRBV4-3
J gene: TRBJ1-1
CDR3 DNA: TGCGCCAGCAGCCAAGACGAGGGCTTGGGGACTGAAGCTTTCTTT
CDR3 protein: CASSQDEGLGTEAFF